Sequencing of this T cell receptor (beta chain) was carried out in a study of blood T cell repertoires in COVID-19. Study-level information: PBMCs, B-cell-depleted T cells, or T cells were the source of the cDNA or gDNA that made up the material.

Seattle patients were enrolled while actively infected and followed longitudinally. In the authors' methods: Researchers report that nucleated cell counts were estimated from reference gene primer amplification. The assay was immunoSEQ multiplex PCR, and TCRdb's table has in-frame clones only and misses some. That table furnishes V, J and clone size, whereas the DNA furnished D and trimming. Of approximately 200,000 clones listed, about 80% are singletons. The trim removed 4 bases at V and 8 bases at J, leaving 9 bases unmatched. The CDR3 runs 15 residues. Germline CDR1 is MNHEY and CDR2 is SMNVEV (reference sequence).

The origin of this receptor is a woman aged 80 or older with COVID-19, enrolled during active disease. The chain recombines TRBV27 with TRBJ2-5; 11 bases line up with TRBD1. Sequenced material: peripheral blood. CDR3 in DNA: TGTGCCAGCAGTTCCTTCGCGGGACAGGGGGAAACCCAGTACTTC. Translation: CASSSFAGQGETQYF.